Sequencing of this T cell receptor beta chain was carried out in a study of T-cell reconstitution after alpha-beta-depleted transplantation in children. Study-wide points: Recipient T cells and thymic progenitors that survived were the source of the high TCRbeta diversity seen at day 60 in some patients. At one year after transplant, newly produced T cells mostly accounted for T-cell counts and diversity. Two months or so post-transplant, alpha-beta T cells reportedly derived from several hundred expanded graft clones.

This clonotype turned up a few times. Antigen: not known. A library of TCRbeta sequences, prepared with unique molecular identifiers, was generated. One entry per CDR3 protein, called by TCRdb with MiXCR from the PCR reads. The profile shows 450,000 to 700,000 distinct CDR3 sequences, 25% to 30% of them singletons. Losses at the gene ends were 1 base for V and 3 bases for J; bases not matched to a gene: 5. This CDR3 is 15 amino acids long. Germline V gives CDR1 SGHVS, CDR2 FQNEAQ. The sequence derives from a boy younger than two with Wiskott-Aldrich syndrome, due to receive a stem cell transplant. The source was PBMCs, collected before TCRalphabeta/CD19-depleted stem cell transplant. The J gene is TRBJ2-7, the V gene TRBV7-8, with TRBD2 matching 8 bases. The DNA of the CDR3 is TGTGCCAGCAGCTTAGTCGCCGGGAGGGACTACGAGCAGTACTTC. Encoded protein: CASSLVAGRDYEQYF.